This T cell receptor (beta chain) stems from a study of T cell changes during pregnancy in multiple sclerosis (dated by TCRdb to between 2018 and 2021). Looking at the study overall: The study examined how the T cell repertoire changed over the course of pregnancy in women with multiple sclerosis.

Preparation of the library involved the immunoSEQ multiplex PCR assay. TCRdb's version of the immuneACCESS table is confined to in-frame rearrangements and falls short of the full clone set. An unresolved V gene accounts for under half of the shortfall where checked; the remainder is of unknown origin. The sample table holds approximately 98,000 clones, of which around 92% were seen once. The ten largest clones add up to around 2.1% of the sample. Regarding this clone: Its antigen is unknown. Within one base of it there is no much larger clone, and no base qualities were kept.

Sequencing was performed on peripheral blood, taken after pregnancy. This sequence originates from a female donor in good health, enrolled as a control in a pregnancy study.

The DNA sequence is given as TGTGCCACCAGCAGCGGTACTGGACAGTATGGCTACACCTTC. Its protein product is CATSSGTGQYGYTF. Recombination linked TRBV15 to TRBJ1-2; the D gene is perhaps TRBD1, from 6 matching bases. CDR1 LNHNV and CDR2 YYDKDF are derived from the germline V gene (reference sequence). V sheds 3 bases and J sheds 5 bases, leaving 13 bases between their ends. CDR3 length: 14 amino acids, cysteine to phenylalanine. Solely the CDR3 DNA is kept, with 42 bases framed from the first base.